These 28 T cell receptor beta chains originate from one sample sequenced in a study of blood T cell repertoires in COVID-19. The method was immunoSEQ multiplex PCR; TCRdb's version includes in-frame clones alone and lacks a portion of them. The sample lists roughly 200,000 clones, around nine tenths occurring once. Sequencing was performed on peripheral blood. Receptors were obtained from a man aged 55 to 70 with active or convalescent COVID-19.

The chain joins TRBV7-2 to TRBJ1-6; tentative D call: TRBD1 (6 bases). Germline values: CDR1 SGHTA, CDR2 FQGNSA. This CDR3 is built from 15 residues. Trimming stripped 0 bases from V and 8 bases from J, with 11 bases between. The CDR3 here is CASSLAAGEYSPLHF. CDR3 DNA: TGTGCCAGCAGCTTAGCCGCAGGGGAATATTCACCCCTCCACTTT.

The chain recombines TRBV6-1 with TRBJ2-2; D not resolved. Trimming removed 0 bases at V and 6 bases at J, with 17 bases between. This CDR3 spans 17 amino acids. Per the germline V gene, CDR1 is MNHNS and CDR2 is SASEGT. Written as DNA, the CDR3 is TGTGCCAGCAGTGAAGCTTATCTGGCCGTCGTCGCCGGGGAGCTGTTTTTT. Translated: CASSEAYLAVVAGELFF.

CDR3 region: CASSRDYRSQYF. For the CDR3, the DNA is TGTGCCAGCAGCCGGGACTACCGTTCCCAGTACTTC. The V and J genes are TRBV3-1 (or the pseudogene TRBV3-2) and TRBJ2-5; 7 bases map to TRBD2. CDR1 LGHDT and CDR2 YNNKEL come from the germline V gene (reference sequence). V shed 4 bases, J shed 9 bases, and the junction held 5 bases outside the gene matches. The CDR3 extends over 12 amino acids.

The chain is built from TRBV21-1 and TRBJ2-5; TRBD1 is taken as the D call from the table, unchecked against the DNA. TRBV21-1 is a listed pseudogene. The CDR3 covers 15 residues. CDR3 in amino acids: CASSKVLRGRETQYF. The CDR3 DNA sequence: TGTGCCAGCAGCAAAGTATTAAGGGGGCGAGAGACCCAGTACTTC.

This clone is a singleton in its sample. V is TRBV11-3 and J is TRBJ1-1; D gene unclear. The germline CDR1 and CDR2 sequences are SGHNT and YENEEA. V lost 5 bases and J 3 bases, leaving 10 bases between the germline ends. The CDR3 runs 13 residues. The CDR3 nucleotides read TGTGCCAGCAGCCACGGGAGGGACACTGAAGCTTTCTTT. Protein sequence: CASSHGRDTEAFF.

The chain links TRBV9 to TRBJ1-1, with D perhaps matching TRBD1 (5 bases). CDR1 is SGDLS, CDR2 YYNGEE, per germline. The CDR3 totals 14 residues. Trimming left V 2 bases short and J 3 bases short, with 11 bases between. The CDR3 loop reads CASSVGGADTEAFF. DNA of the CDR3: TGTGCCAGCAGCGTGGGGGGAGCTGACACTGAAGCTTTCTTT.

The chain employs TRBV19 and TRBJ2-7; TRBD1 agrees at 9 bases. J was trimmed by 4 bases and V by 5 bases; bases with no gene match: 6. CDR3 size: 14 residues. Germline CDR1 and CDR2: LNHDA and SQIVND (reference sequence). This chain's CDR3 is CASSFATGGYEQYF. The DNA for the CDR3 is TGTGCCAGTAGTTTCGCGACAGGGGGGTACGAGCAGTACTTC. Together with reference TRBV19 and TRBJ2-7, the CDR3 gives the full variable domain: DGGITQSPKYLFRKEGQNVTLSCEQNLNHDAMYWYRQDPGQGLRLIYYSQIVNDFQKGDIAEGYSVSREKKESFPLTVTSAQKNPTAFYLCASSFATGGYEQYFGPGTRLTVT.

The CDR3 DNA sequence: TGTGCCAGCAGCTCATATCCCAGGGCGGTAGCGGGGGGCCTGGAGACCCAGTACTTC. Translated: CASSSYPRAVAGGLETQYF. V gene TRBV7-2 combines with J gene TRBJ2-5; 10 positions agree with TRBD2. Losses at the gene ends were 4 bases for V and 5 bases for J; bases not matched to a gene: 19. Germline CDR1 is SGHTA and CDR2 is FQGNSA. This CDR3 contains 19 residues.

This chain connects TRBV5-4 to TRBJ2-1; 8 bases match TRBD2. Trimming cost V 0 bases and J 6 bases; bases outside gene matches: 5. CDR1 is SGHNT and CDR2 is YYREEE in the germline V gene (reference sequence). The CDR3 totals 15 residues. This CDR3 is CASSLGTSFSNEQFF. Here the CDR3 DNA reads TGTGCCAGCAGCTTGGGGACTAGCTTTAGCAATGAGCAGTTCTTC.

The chain employs TRBV11-2 and TRBJ1-6; tentatively, D is TRBD1 (5 bases). V shed 5 bases and J shed 8 bases, with 13 bases lying between them. The CDR3 runs 14 residues. The germline gives CDR1 SGHAT, CDR2 FQNNGV. The CDR3: CASSASQGYSPLHF. The CDR3 coding sequence is TGTGCCAGCAGCGCAAGCCAGGGCTATTCACCCCTCCACTTT.

The DNA for the CDR3 is TGCGCCAGCAGCTTGGGGACAGGGGGCTCTAATCAGGCCTTTTCCGGGGAGCTGTTTTTT. It translates to CASSLGTGGSNQAFSGELFF. V gene TRBV5-1 combines with J gene TRBJ2-2, with 11 bases lining up with TRBD1. The CDR3 spans 20 residues. Germline lookup yields CDR1 SGHRS and CDR2 YFSETQ. The junction had 16 bases not matched to a gene; V was cut back by 0 bases and J by 6 bases.

J is TRBJ1-2 and V is TRBV12-3 or TRBV12-4; D gene ambiguous. CDR3 length equals 13 residues. V lost 3 bases to trimming and J lost 4 bases, with 9 bases between them. CDR3 loop: CASSFPVFYGYTF. The CDR3 DNA sequence: TGTGCCAGCAGTTTTCCGGTTTTCTATGGCTACACCTTC.

This chain connects TRBV6-4 to TRBJ2-3, with D uncertain. There are 15 residues in the CDR3. Germline-derived CDR1 and CDR2 are MRHNA and SNTAGT. The V gene lost 3 bases and the J gene lost 0 bases, with 10 bases spanning the gap. The CDR3 DNA is TGTGCCAGCAGTGAAGGAGTTCACAGCACAGATACGCAGTATTTT. It encodes CASSEGVHSTDTQYF.

The gene calls are TRBV15 and TRBJ2-1; possibly TRBD1 for D (7 bases). This CDR3 comprises 16 residues. Germline CDR1 reads LNHNV; CDR2 reads YYDKDF (reference sequence). Between the trimmed V and J ends, which lost 0 bases and 8 bases, there was a span of 17 bases. Here the CDR3 reads CATSRDWQGGKDEQFF. The CDR3 DNA reads TGTGCCACCAGCAGAGATTGGCAGGGGGGTAAGGATGAGCAGTTCTTC.

The chain joins TRBV5-6 to TRBJ1-5, with D tentatively TRBD1 (6 bases). V shed 1 base and J shed 5 bases, with 13 bases lying between them. There are 15 residues in the CDR3. The germline CDR1 and CDR2 sequences are SGHDT and YYEEEE. The CDR3 DNA reads TGTGCCAGCAGCTTGTCCCCAGGGGATTATCAGCCCCAGCATTTT. Protein: CASSLSPGDYQPQHF.

V gene TRBV18 combines with J gene TRBJ1-5; D is undetermined. Trimming shortened V by 3 bases and J by 4 bases, and 7 bases separated the two germline ends. Germline V gene lookup returns CDR1 KGHSH and CDR2 LQKENI. This CDR3 is built from 13 residues. CDR3 DNA: TGTGCCAGCTCACCCGGGAGAAATCAGCCCCAGCATTTT. Amino acid sequence: CASSPGRNQPQHF.

The chain links TRBV11-2 to TRBJ2-7; weak D call: TRBD1 (5 bases). Germline V gene sequence: CDR1 SGHAT, CDR2 FQNNGV. The CDR3 consists of 15 residues. Deletions cut 0 bases from V and 7 bases from J, with 16 bases between. Written as DNA, the CDR3 is TGTGCCAGCAGCTTAGATCTCGGCAGGGAAAGGGAGCAGTACTTC. It is translated as CASSLDLGREREQYF. The variable domain in full, completed from reference TRBV11-2 and TRBJ2-7, reads EAGVAQSPRYKIIEKRQSVAFWCNPISGHATLYWYQQILGQGPKLLIQFQNNGVVDDSQLPKDRFSAERLKGVDSTLKIQPAKLEDSAVYLCASSLDLGREREQYFGPGTRLTVT.

The rearrangement joins TRBV19 to TRBJ2-1; D perhaps matches TRBD1 (5 bases). The CDR3 has 14 amino acids. Germline V gene lookup returns CDR1 LNHDA and CDR2 SQIVND (reference sequence). Trimming removed 7 bases at V and 3 bases at J, with 13 bases between. The CDR3 sequence is CASKPSRDYNEQFF. The DNA of the CDR3 is TGTGCCAGTAAACCCTCCAGGGACTACAATGAGCAGTTCTTC.

V and J are TRBV7-3 and TRBJ2-1; D uncertain. The CDR3 covers 14 residues. V lost 2 bases and J 6 bases, leaving 11 bases between the germline ends. From germline, CDR1 is SGHTA and CDR2 FQGTGA. CDR3 amino acids: CASSLAASSNEQFF. CDR3 DNA sequence: TGTGCCAGCAGCTTAGCTGCTAGTTCCAATGAGCAGTTCTTC.

The CDR3 here is CASSLNGGGYTF. The CDR3 DNA is TGCGCCAGCAGCTTGAACGGGGGTGGCTACACCTTC. The chain couples TRBV5-1 to TRBJ1-2, with D tentatively TRBD1 (5 bases). The CDR3 has 12 amino acids. V was pared by 1 base and J by 7 bases, with 8 bases between. Germline lookup yields CDR1 SGHRS and CDR2 YFSETQ.

The chain combines TRBV21-1 with TRBJ2-7; the table names TRBD1, a call not compared with the DNA. TRBV21-1 counts as a pseudogene. The CDR3 spans 16 residues. Here the CDR3 reads CASSKGSPNRDYEQYF. CDR3 DNA sequence: TGTGCCAGCAGCAAAGGCAGCCCGAACAGAGACTACGAGCAGTACTTC.

The chain carries TRBV29-1 and TRBJ2-6; D is ambiguous. V lost 6 bases and J 0 bases, leaving 6 bases between the germline ends. CDR3 length equals 13 residues. Germline V gene sequence: CDR1 SQVTM, CDR2 ANQGSEA. This chain's CDR3 is CSVDSSGANVLTF. CDR3 sequence (DNA): TGCAGCGTCGATAGCTCTGGGGCCAACGTCCTGACTTTC.

This clone was counted between two and nine times. The chain employs TRBV6-4 and TRBJ2-2; D is perhaps TRBD1 (6 bases). Germline V lookup: CDR1 MRHNA, CDR2 SNTAGT. The CDR3 runs to 15 residues. V was cut by 3 bases and J by 2 bases, with 10 bases left in between. In DNA, the CDR3 is TGTGCCAGCAGTGAAACTGGGGGCAACACCGGGGAGCTGTTTTTT. Translated: CASSETGGNTGELFF.

The chain has TRBV5-1 and TRBJ2-2; TRBD1 matches at 10 bases. The V gene end was trimmed by 4 bases and the J gene end by 3 bases; junction bases not matched to a gene: 9. CDR1 and CDR2 (germline): SGHRS, YFSETQ. The CDR3 sequence is 17 residues long. In nucleotides, the CDR3 is TGCGCCAGCAGCCTTTCGGGACAGGGGCGCGACACCGGGGAGCTGTTTTTT. Its translation is CASSLSGQGRDTGELFF.

This chain links TRBV6-1 with TRBJ1-2; weak D call: TRBD1 (5 bases). The germline V and J ends were trimmed by 2 bases and 6 bases, with 13 bases remaining between them. This CDR3 comprises 14 residues. CDR1 MNHNS and CDR2 SASEGT come from the germline V gene. The CDR3 DNA follows: TGTGCCAGCAGTGAACTGGGGGGGATTAATGGCTACACCTTC. Encoded protein: CASSELGGINGYTF.

V and J are TRBV7-9 and TRBJ1-2, with 10 bases that match TRBD1. Trimming took 4 bases from V and 4 from J; bases not matched to a gene: 6. The CDR3 covers 15 residues. The germline V gene encodes CDR1 SEHNR and CDR2 FQNEAQ (reference sequence). CDR3 residues: CASSSGQGVGYGYTF. In DNA form, the CDR3 reads TGTGCCAGCAGCTCAGGACAGGGGGTAGGCTATGGCTACACCTTC.

The count of this clone is one. In nucleotides, the CDR3 is TGTGCCAGCTCACGTAACAGGGAAAAGGAACTCTACACCTTC. As protein: CASSRNREKELYTF. The V call is TRBV18, the J call TRBJ1-2; a possible D gene is TRBD1 (6 bases). Germline V gene data show CDR1 as KGHSH and CDR2 as LQKENI. The CDR3 covers 14 residues. V lost 4 bases, J lost 10 bases, and 19 bases lay in between.

The rearrangement uses TRBV7-9 and TRBJ1-4; possible D gene TRBD1, 5 bases. From germline, CDR1 is SEHNR and CDR2 FQNEAQ (reference sequence). The CDR3 is 15 amino acids. Trimming shortened V by 5 bases and J by 3 bases, and 13 bases separated the two germline ends. This CDR3 reads CASSPTDRSNEKLFF. The CDR3 nucleotides are TGTGCCAGCAGCCCCACAGACAGATCTAATGAAAAACTGTTTTTT.